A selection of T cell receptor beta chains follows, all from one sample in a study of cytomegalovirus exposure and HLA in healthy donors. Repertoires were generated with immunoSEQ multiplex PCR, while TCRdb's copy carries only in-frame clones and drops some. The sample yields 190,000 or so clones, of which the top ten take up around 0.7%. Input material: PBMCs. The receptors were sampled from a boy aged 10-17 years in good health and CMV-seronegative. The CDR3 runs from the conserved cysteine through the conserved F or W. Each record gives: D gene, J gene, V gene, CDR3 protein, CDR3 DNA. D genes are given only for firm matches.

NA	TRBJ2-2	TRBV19	CASSIDLLLSNTGELFF	TGTGCCAGTAGTATAGATCTATTGCTATCGAACACCGGGGAGCTGTTTTTT
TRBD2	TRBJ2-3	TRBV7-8	CASSPRRPGLAGGITDTQYF	TGTGCCAGCAGCCCCCGAAGACCGGGACTAGCGGGGGGAATCACAGATACGCAGTATTTT
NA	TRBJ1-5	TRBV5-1	CASSPDSNQPQHF	TGCGCCAGCAGCCCAGATAGCAATCAGCCCCAGCATTTT
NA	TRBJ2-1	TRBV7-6	CASSEVFNEQFF	TGTGCCAGCAGCGAGGTATTCAATGAGCAGTTCTTC
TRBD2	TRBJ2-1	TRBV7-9	CASSLKGEGTNEQFF	TGTGCCAGCAGCTTAAAAGGGGAGGGGACCAATGAGCAGTTCTTC
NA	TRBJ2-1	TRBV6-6	CASSFQGGYNEQFF	TGTGCCAGCAGTTTTCAGGGTGGCTACAATGAGCAGTTCTTC
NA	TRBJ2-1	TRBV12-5	CASGLNPSLPLGGFF	TGTGCTAGTGGTTTGAACCCTTCCCTCCCCTTGGGGGGGTTCTTC
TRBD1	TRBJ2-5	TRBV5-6	CASSPEGQGTSETQYF	TGTGCCAGCAGCCCGGAAGGACAGGGCACTTCAGAGACCCAGTACTTC
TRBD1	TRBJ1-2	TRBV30	CAWSVENDRGRGYTF	TGTGCCTGGAGTGTCGAGAACGACAGGGGCCGGGGCTACACCTTC
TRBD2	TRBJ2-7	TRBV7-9	CASSPRGTSGFYEQYF	TGTGCCAGCAGCCCCCGCGGGACTAGCGGGTTTTACGAGCAGTACTTC
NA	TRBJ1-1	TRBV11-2	CASSTRGHPEAFF	TGTGCCAGCAGCACAAGAGGTCACCCTGAAGCTTTCTTT
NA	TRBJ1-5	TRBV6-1	CASSGETQVGPQHF	TGTGCCAGCAGTGGCGAGACACAGGTAGGGCCCCAGCATTTT
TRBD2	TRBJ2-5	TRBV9	CASSPRTSGGLQETQYF	TGTGCCAGCAGCCCGAGGACTAGCGGGGGCCTCCAAGAGACCCAGTACTTC
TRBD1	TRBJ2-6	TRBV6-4	CASSTTGDGANVLTF	TGTGCCAGCAGCACGACAGGGGATGGGGCCAACGTCCTGACTTTC
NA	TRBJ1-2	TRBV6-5	CASSSAATYGYTF	TGTGCCAGCAGTTCCGCGGCAACCTATGGCTACACCTTC
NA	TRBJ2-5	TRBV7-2	CASSLVSRAETQYF	TGTGCCAGCAGCTTAGTTAGTAGAGCGGAGACCCAGTACTTC
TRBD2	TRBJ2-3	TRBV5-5	CASSPWTSGDTDTQYF	TGTGCCAGCAGCCCCTGGACTAGCGGAGACACAGATACGCAGTATTTT
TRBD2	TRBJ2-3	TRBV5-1	CASRLLAGAPSTDTQYF	TGCGCCAGCAGGCTCTTAGCGGGGGCCCCAAGCACAGATACGCAGTATTTT
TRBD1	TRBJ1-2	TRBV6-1	CASSEGTGRNYGYTF	TGTGCCAGCAGTGAAGGGACAGGGAGAAACTATGGCTACACCTTC
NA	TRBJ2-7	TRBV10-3	CAISGYRDHEQYF	TGTGCCATCAGTGGTTACAGGGACCACGAGCAGTACTTC
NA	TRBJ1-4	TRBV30	CAWSVAQGRKLFF	TGTGCCTGGAGTGTTGCTCAGGGCAGAAAACTGTTTTTT
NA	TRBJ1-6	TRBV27	CASSFIANSPLHF	TGTGCCAGCAGTTTCATCGCGAATTCACCCCTCCACTTT
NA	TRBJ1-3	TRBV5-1	CASSLNGDSGNTIYF	TGCGCCAGCAGCTTGAACGGGGACTCTGGAAACACCATATATTTT
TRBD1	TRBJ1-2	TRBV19	CASSPGGYGYTF	TGTGCCAGTAGTCCAGGGGGATATGGCTACACCTTC
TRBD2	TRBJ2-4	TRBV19	CASSRSGLAGITLAKNIQYF	TGTGCCAGTAGTAGATCGGGACTAGCGGGGATCACACTAGCCAAAAACATTCAGTACTTC
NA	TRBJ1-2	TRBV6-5	CASSSHTYGYTF	TGTGCCAGCAGTTCACATACCTATGGCTACACCTTC
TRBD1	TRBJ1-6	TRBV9	CASSVGTGNSPLHF	TGTGCCAGCAGCGTAGGGACAGGCAATTCACCCCTCCACTTT
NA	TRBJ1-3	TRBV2	CASSETSGLSGNTIYF	TGTGCCAGCAGTGAAACGTCGGGACTCTCTGGAAACACCATATATTTT
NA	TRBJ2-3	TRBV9	CASSVMGGATDTQYF	TGTGCCAGCAGCGTAATGGGGGGGGCCACAGATACGCAGTATTTT
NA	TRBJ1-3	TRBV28	CASSFQGGAGNTIYF	TGTGCCAGCAGTTTTCAGGGAGGGGCTGGAAACACCATATATTTT
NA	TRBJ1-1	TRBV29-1	CSVDAVQGTEAFF	TGCAGCGTTGATGCTGTTCAGGGAACTGAAGCTTTCTTT
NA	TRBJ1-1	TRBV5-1	CASSLTKIQNTEAFF	TGCGCCAGCAGCTTGACTAAGATTCAGAACACTGAAGCTTTCTTT
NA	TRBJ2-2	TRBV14	CASTNTYANTGELFF	TGTGCCAGCACCAATACCTACGCGAACACCGGGGAGCTGTTTTTT
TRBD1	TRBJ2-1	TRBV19	CASSSGQGVANEQFF	TGTGCCAGTAGTAGCGGACAGGGGGTGGCAAATGAGCAGTTCTTC
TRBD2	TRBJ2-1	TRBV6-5	CASSRTAGGNEQFF	TGTGCCAGCAGCCGTACTGCGGGGGGGAATGAGCAGTTCTTC
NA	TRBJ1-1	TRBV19	CATTGIVNTEAFF	TGTGCCACTACAGGGATAGTGAACACTGAAGCTTTCTTT
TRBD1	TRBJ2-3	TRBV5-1	CASSSGQTDTQYF	TGCGCCAGCAGCTCGGGACAGACAGATACGCAGTATTTT
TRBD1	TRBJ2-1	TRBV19	CASSFFPGQGSFSYNEQFF	TGTGCCAGTAGTTTCTTCCCGGGACAGGGGTCCTTCTCCTACAATGAGCAGTTCTTC
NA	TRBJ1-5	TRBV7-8	CASSLADRSPNQPQHF	TGTGCCAGCAGCTTGGCCGACAGGTCCCCTAATCAGCCCCAGCATTTT
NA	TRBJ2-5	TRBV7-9	CASSLVRGQETQYF	TGTGCCAGCAGCTTAGTGCGGGGCCAAGAGACCCAGTACTTC
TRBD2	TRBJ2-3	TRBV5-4	CASSFISGGVDTQYF	TGTGCCAGCAGCTTTATTAGCGGGGGTGTAGATACGCAGTATTTT
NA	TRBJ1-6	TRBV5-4	CASSPSINSPLHF	TGTGCCAGCAGCCCAAGCATTAATTCACCCCTCCACTTT
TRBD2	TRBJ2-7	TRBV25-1	CASRGGGYEQYF	TGTGCCAGCAGGGGGGGAGGGTACGAGCAGTACTTC
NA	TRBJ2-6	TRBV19	CASKPASSGANVLTF	TGTGCCAGTAAACCTGCCAGCTCTGGGGCCAACGTCCTGACTTTC
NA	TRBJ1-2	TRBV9	CASSVGTVNYGYTF	TGTGCCAGCAGCGTAGGAACAGTCAACTATGGCTACACCTTC
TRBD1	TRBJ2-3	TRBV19	CASSMDRGLPTDTQYF	TGTGCCAGTAGCATGGACAGGGGATTACCCACAGATACGCAGTATTTT
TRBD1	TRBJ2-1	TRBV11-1	CASSGSTGGNEQFF	TGTGCCAGCAGCGGATCGACAGGGGGAAATGAGCAGTTCTTC
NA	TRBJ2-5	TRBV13	CASSPRGGLETQYF	TGTGCCAGCAGCCCAAGGGGTGGGCTAGAGACCCAGTACTTC
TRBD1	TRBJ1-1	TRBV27	CASSSLPTGVREAFF	TGTGCCAGCAGTTCCCTACCGACAGGGGTGCGTGAAGCTTTCTTT
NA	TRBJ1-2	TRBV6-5	CASSYAGGSAIYGYTF	TGTGCCAGCAGTTACGCGGGAGGCAGCGCAATTTACGGCTACACCTTC
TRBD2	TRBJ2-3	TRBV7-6	CASSLGMREADTQYF	TGTGCCAGCAGCTTAGGAATGCGGGAGGCAGATACGCAGTATTTT
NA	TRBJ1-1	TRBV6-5	CASTQGRGGWTEAFF	TGTGCCAGCACCCAGGGGAGGGGGGGATGGACTGAAGCTTTCTTT
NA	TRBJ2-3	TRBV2	CASRPDASRATAGSTDTQYF	TGTGCCAGCAGACCCGATGCGTCCCGGGCTACGGCGGGGAGCACAGATACGCAGTATTTT
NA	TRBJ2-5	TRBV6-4	CASSDSPQETQYF	TGTGCCAGCAGTGACTCCCCTCAAGAGACCCAGTACTTC
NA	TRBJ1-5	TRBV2	CASSVLGAGQPQHF	TGTGCCAGCAGTGTTTTGGGGGCAGGGCAGCCCCAGCATTTT
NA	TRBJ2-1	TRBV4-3	CASSQDQARGPYNEQFF	TGCGCCAGCAGCCAAGACCAGGCGCGGGGGCCCTACAATGAGCAGTTCTTC
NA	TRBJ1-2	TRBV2	CASSPDSAGLISYGYTF	TGTGCCAGCAGTCCGGACAGTGCCGGATTAATAAGCTATGGCTACACCTTC
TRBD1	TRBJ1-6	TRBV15	CATSSGRLRDSFNSPLHF	TGTGCCACCAGCAGTGGCCGTCTCCGGGACAGTTTTAATTCACCCCTCCACTTT